These T cell receptor beta chains were read from a single sample in a study of control samples from healthy donors and cancer patients. The table came from immunoSEQ multiplex PCR; TCRdb's copy has only in-frame clones and leaves some out. This sample has some 130,000 clones; roughly 89% occur once, and the top ten carry roughly 7.8%. The sample was PBMCs. The source of these receptors is a man aged 45-65 years with head and neck cancer. CDR3s leave out the opening cysteine and the closing phenylalanine or tryptophan.

j_gene: TRBJ2-3
v_gene: TRBV27
CDR3aa: ASTLAGGPTDTQY

j_gene: TRBJ1-2
v_gene: TRBV7-3
CDR3aa: ASSSTGLGNYGYT

j_gene: TRBJ2-7
v_gene: TRBV5-1
CDR3aa: ASSLGEGFFYEQY

j_gene: TRBJ1-2
v_gene: TRBV5-6
CDR3aa: ASSLGDLGQDPL

j_gene: TRBJ2-1
v_gene: TRBV28
CDR3aa: ASSLLAGRAYNEQF

j_gene: TRBJ2-2
v_gene: TRBV19
CDR3aa: ASSEPGVVAGELF

j_gene: TRBJ2-2
v_gene: TRBV5-6
CDR3aa: ASSPGRRNTGELF

j_gene: TRBJ1-1
v_gene: TRBV5-8
CDR3aa: ASSLINTEAF

j_gene: TRBJ2-3
v_gene: TRBV24-1
CDR3aa: ATKGGGTDTQY

j_gene: TRBJ1-6
v_gene: TRBV5-6
CDR3aa: ASSLDRGASPLH

j_gene: TRBJ2-7
v_gene: TRBV9
CDR3aa: ASSVATGAGGEEQY

j_gene: TRBJ2-1
v_gene: TRBV7-8
CDR3aa: ASSLEGVRSNEQF

j_gene: TRBJ2-1
v_gene: TRBV7-6
CDR3aa: ASNPDGGGEQF

j_gene: TRBJ2-2
v_gene: TRBV4-2
CDR3aa: ASSQDFRSTGELF

j_gene: TRBJ2-7
v_gene: TRBV19
CDR3aa: ASSINGPYEQY

j_gene: TRBJ1-4
v_gene: TRBV2
CDR3aa: ASSPGQGDEKLF

j_gene: TRBJ2-1
v_gene: TRBV27
CDR3aa: ASSFNPVSINSYNEQF

j_gene: TRBJ2-5
v_gene: TRBV29-1
CDR3aa: SVEGTLRETQY

j_gene: TRBJ2-2
v_gene: TRBV11-2
CDR3aa: ASSPRDRGVGELF

j_gene: TRBJ2-1
v_gene: TRBV5-1
CDR3aa: ASSIGTSGYNEQF

j_gene: TRBJ2-1
v_gene: TRBV29-1
CDR3aa: SVASGLGGIEQF

j_gene: TRBJ1-5
v_gene: TRBV7-9
CDR3aa: ASSPSSNQPQH

j_gene: TRBJ2-5
v_gene: TRBV5-1
CDR3aa: ASKTQETQY

j_gene: TRBJ2-5
v_gene: TRBV28
CDR3aa: ASSPSGRAQETQY

j_gene: TRBJ2-1
v_gene: TRBV7-9
CDR3aa: ASSPVVASSYNEQF

j_gene: TRBJ1-1
v_gene: TRBV30
CDR3aa: AWSGSFGGDTEAF

j_gene: TRBJ2-2
v_gene: TRBV6-5
CDR3aa: ASTRDTGELF

j_gene: TRBJ2-1
v_gene: TRBV27
CDR3aa: ASSLSISGRPPYNEQF

j_gene: TRBJ2-1
v_gene: TRBV28
CDR3aa: ASSFSLGGNNEQF

j_gene: TRBJ1-3
v_gene: TRBV25-1
CDR3aa: ASSHGPGNTIY

j_gene: TRBJ2-2
v_gene: TRBV27
CDR3aa: ASSPFGVDTGELF

j_gene: TRBJ2-1
v_gene: TRBV27
CDR3aa: ASSPVSYNEQF

j_gene: TRBJ2-1
v_gene: TRBV7-9
CDR3aa: ASSLDGWPYNEQF

j_gene: TRBJ1-1
v_gene: TRBV18
CDR3aa: ASSRRTPQNTEAF

j_gene: TRBJ1-5
v_gene: TRBV28
CDR3aa: ASSLDRESGNQPQH

j_gene: TRBJ1-2
v_gene: TRBV6-6
CDR3aa: ASSYGTDRSVYGYT

j_gene: TRBJ2-3
v_gene: TRBV19
CDR3aa: ASWSGGSTDTQY

j_gene: TRBJ1-1
v_gene: TRBV7-2
CDR3aa: ASSLRRGNTEAF

j_gene: TRBJ1-1
v_gene: TRBV28
CDR3aa: ASSDPRGRGGTEAF

j_gene: TRBJ2-2
v_gene: TRBV24-1
CDR3aa: ATSDLRGKGTGELF

j_gene: TRBJ2-3
v_gene: TRBV18
CDR3aa: ASSPNPGLSRPDTQY

j_gene: TRBJ1-6
v_gene: TRBV5-1
CDR3aa: ASSLFLGAPGSPLH

j_gene: TRBJ1-5
v_gene: TRBV28
CDR3aa: ASSLTTGGGQPQH

j_gene: TRBJ2-7
v_gene: TRBV5-8
CDR3aa: ASSSGTGNEQY

j_gene: TRBJ1-3
v_gene: TRBV3-1/TRBV3-2
CDR3aa: ASSPVGGTIY

j_gene: TRBJ2-1
v_gene: TRBV27
CDR3aa: ASTRRGTSGMGNEQF

j_gene: TRBJ1-2
v_gene: TRBV5-4
CDR3aa: ASSLGWGDNYGYT

j_gene: TRBJ2-3
v_gene: TRBV7-3
CDR3aa: ASRKPRSGGASTDTQY

j_gene: TRBJ1-2
v_gene: TRBV19
CDR3aa: ASSNSGQTQANYGYT

j_gene: TRBJ2-5
v_gene: TRBV6-6
CDR3aa: ASTKTSLETQY

j_gene: TRBJ1-2
v_gene: TRBV5-1
CDR3aa: ASSLAGTGPGYGYT

j_gene: TRBJ2-5
v_gene: TRBV10-3
CDR3aa: AISDRGVETQY

j_gene: TRBJ2-2
v_gene: TRBV2
CDR3aa: ASSESGVNTGELF

j_gene: TRBJ2-1
v_gene: TRBV4-1
CDR3aa: ASSQDWEEQF

j_gene: TRBJ2-5
v_gene: TRBV27
CDR3aa: ASSSTPHSRETQY

j_gene: TRBJ2-3
v_gene: TRBV18
CDR3aa: ASSPPNPTDTQY

j_gene: TRBJ2-7
v_gene: TRBV7-3
CDR3aa: ASSLDRGSYEQY

j_gene: TRBJ2-7
v_gene: TRBV28
CDR3aa: ASSLGLAGELYEQY